These 3 T cell receptor beta chains originate from one sample sequenced in a study of blood T cell repertoires in COVID-19. Some clones are missing from TCRdb's copy, which holds only in-frame ones; the method was immunoSEQ multiplex PCR. The table has 500,000 to 600,000 clones, 70% to 90% seen once. The specimen sequenced was peripheral blood. All receptors derive from a woman aged 45-60 years with COVID-19, enrolled during active disease.

The V call is TRBV12-3 or TRBV12-4, the J call TRBJ2-7; tentative D call: TRBD2 (6 bases). This CDR3 has 12 residues. Deletions cut 7 bases from V and 6 bases from J, with 13 bases between. CDR3 coding DNA: TGTGCCAGCAATCGCTGGAGGGGCGAGCAGTACTTC. It yields the protein CASNRWRGEQYF.

This clone has only a few counts. The chain joins TRBV9 to TRBJ2-2; TRBD1 matches 9 bases. This CDR3 has 18 residues. From germline, CDR1 is SGDLS and CDR2 YYNGEE. V trimming: 0 bases; J trimming: 5 bases; junction bases outside the gene matches: 11. The CDR3 protein is CASSVEVAMGQGTGELFF. The CDR3 DNA is TGTGCCAGCAGCGTAGAGGTCGCGATGGGACAGGGAACCGGGGAGCTGTTTTTT.

The rearrangement uses TRBV2 and TRBJ1-1; D unresolved. With 0 bases removed from V and 4 bases from J, the gap between germline ends came to 9 bases. CDR1 and CDR2 (germline): SNHLY, FYNNEI. The CDR3 consists of 14 residues. The CDR3 DNA reads as TGTGCCAGCAGTGAAGCGGAGGCACTCACTGAAGCTTTCTTT. Translating gives CASSEAEALTEAFF.